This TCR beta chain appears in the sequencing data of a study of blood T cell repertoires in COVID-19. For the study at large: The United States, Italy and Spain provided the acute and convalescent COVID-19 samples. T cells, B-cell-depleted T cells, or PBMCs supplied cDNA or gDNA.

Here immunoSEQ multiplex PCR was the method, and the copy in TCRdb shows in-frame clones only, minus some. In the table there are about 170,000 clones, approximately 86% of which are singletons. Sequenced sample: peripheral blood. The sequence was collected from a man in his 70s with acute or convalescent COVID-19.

For the CDR3, the DNA is TGTGCCAGCACAGGCAGGGGGTCCCCAGGGGACACTGAAGCTTTCTTT. Residues: CASTGRGSPGDTEAFF. This chain joins TRBV2 and TRBJ1-1, with TRBD1 identical over 7 bases. J gave up 3 bases and V 7 bases, and 14 bases lay outside the gene matches. Germline-derived CDR1 and CDR2 are SNHLY and FYNNEI. This CDR3 region has 16 residues. The full variable domain, in which reference TRBV2 and TRBJ1-1 provide the parts outside the CDR3, is EPEVTQTPSHQVTQMGQEVILRCVPISNHLYFYWYRQILGQKVEFLVSFYNNEISEKSEIFDDQFSVERPDGSNFTLKIRSTKLEDSAMYFCASTGRGSPGDTEAFFGQGTRLTVV.